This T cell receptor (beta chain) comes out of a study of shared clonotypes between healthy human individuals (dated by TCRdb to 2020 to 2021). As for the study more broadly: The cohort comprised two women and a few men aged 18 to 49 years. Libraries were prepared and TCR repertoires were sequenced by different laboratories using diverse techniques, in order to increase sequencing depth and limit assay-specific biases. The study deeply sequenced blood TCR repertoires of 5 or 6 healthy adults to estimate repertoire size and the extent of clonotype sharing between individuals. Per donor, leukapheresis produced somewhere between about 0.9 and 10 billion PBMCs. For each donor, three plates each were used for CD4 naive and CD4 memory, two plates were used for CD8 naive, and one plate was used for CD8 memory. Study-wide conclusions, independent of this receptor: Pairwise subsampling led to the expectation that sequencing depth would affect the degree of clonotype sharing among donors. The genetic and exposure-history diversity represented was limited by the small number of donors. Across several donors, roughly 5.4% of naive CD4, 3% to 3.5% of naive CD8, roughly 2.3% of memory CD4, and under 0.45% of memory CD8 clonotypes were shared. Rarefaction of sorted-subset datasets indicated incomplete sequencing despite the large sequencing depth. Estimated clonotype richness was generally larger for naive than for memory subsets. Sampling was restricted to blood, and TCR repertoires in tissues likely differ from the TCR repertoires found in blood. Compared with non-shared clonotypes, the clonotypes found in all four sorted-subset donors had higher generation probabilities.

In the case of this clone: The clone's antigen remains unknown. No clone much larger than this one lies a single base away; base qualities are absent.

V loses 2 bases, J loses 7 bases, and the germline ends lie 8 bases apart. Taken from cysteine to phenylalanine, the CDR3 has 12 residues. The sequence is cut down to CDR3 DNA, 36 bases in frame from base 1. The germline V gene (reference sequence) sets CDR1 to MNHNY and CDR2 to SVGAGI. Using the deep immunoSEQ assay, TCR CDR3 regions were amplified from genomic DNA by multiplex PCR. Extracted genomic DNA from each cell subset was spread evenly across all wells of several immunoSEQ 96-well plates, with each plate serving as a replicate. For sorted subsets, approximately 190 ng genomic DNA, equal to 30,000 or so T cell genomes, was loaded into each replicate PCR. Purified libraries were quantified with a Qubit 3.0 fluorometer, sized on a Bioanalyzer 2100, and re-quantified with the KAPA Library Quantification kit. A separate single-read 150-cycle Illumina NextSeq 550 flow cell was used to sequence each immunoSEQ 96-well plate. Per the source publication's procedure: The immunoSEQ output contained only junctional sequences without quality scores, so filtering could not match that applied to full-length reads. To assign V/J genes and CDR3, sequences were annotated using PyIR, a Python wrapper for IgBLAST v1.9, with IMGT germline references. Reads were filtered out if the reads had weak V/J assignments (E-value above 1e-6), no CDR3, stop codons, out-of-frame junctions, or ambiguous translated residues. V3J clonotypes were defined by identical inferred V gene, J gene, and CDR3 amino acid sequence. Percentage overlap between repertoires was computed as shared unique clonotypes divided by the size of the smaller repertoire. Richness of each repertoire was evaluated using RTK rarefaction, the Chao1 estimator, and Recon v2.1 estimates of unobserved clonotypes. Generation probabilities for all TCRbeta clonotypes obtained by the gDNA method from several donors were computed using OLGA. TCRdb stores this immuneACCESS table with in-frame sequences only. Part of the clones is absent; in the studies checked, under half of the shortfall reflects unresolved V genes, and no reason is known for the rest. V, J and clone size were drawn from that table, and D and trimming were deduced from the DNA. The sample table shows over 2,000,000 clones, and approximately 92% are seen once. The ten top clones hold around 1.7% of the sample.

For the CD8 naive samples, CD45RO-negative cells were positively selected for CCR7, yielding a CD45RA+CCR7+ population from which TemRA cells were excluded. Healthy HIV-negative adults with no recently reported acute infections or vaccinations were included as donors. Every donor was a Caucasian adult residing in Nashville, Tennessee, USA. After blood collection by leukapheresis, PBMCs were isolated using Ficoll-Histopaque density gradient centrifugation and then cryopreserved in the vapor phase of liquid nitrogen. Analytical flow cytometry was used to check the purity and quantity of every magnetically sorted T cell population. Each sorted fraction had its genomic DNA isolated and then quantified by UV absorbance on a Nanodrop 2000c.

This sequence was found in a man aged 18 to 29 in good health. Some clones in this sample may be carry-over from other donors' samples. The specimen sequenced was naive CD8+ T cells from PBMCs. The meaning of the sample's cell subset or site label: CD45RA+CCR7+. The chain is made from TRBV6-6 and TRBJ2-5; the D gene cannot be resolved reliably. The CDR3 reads CASSYGPGTQYF. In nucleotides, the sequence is TGTGCCAGCAGTTACGGCCCGGGGACCCAGTACTTC.